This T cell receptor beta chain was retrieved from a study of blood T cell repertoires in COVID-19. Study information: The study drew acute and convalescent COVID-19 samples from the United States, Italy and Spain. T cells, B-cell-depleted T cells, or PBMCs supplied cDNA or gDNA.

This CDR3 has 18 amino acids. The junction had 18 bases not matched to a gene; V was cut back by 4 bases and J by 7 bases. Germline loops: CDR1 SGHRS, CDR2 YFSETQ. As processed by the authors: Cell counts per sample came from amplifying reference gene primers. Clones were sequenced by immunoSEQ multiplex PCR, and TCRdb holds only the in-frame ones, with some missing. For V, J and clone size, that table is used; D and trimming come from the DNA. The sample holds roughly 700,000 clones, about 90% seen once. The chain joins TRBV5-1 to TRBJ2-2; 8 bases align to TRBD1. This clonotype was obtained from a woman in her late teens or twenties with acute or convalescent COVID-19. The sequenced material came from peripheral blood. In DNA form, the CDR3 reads TGCGCCAGCAGCACACGGGGGCGGGACAGGAGACCTAGCGGGGAGCTGTTTTTT. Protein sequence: CASSTRGRDRRPSGELFF. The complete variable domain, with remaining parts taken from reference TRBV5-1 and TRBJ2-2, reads KAGVTQTPRYLIKTRGQQVTLSCSPISGHRSVSWYQQTPGQGLQFLFEYFSETQRNKGNFPGRFSGRQFSNSRSEMNVSTLELGDSALYLCASSTRGRDRRPSGELFFGEGSRLTVL.